This T cell receptor (beta chain) was recovered during a study of T cells after yellow fever vaccination. This clonotype was detected many times. As yet, its antigen is unknown. Looked up from germline, CDR1 is ENHRY and CDR2 is SYGVKD. V was clipped by 5 bases and J by 5 bases, with 15 bases between them. There are 15 residues in the CDR3. Synthesis of TCR cDNA relied on 5'RACE template switching, which attached a universal primer site and UMIs. TCRdb passed the 5' RACE reads through MiXCR, listing each CDR3 protein once. The data show approximately 160,000 distinct CDR3 sequences, roughly 8.8% seen once. Study results and limitations: Post-booster repertoires again held most primary-vaccination clones (roughly 95% CD4, around 90% CD8). Only a small proportion of the clonotypes turned up in both the CD4 and the CD8 compartments, likely arising from convergent recombination.

The chain has TRBV10-3 and TRBJ1-4; weak D call: TRBD1 (6 bases). The clonotype originates from a man aged 18 to 29 who received the YFV17D yellow fever vaccine. Sample: CD8+ T cells sorted from PBMCs, taken 45 days after the yellow fever booster vaccination. The CDR3 loop reads CAISRSGEENEKLFF. The CDR3 region has the DNA TGTGCCATCAGTCGATCAGGGGAGGAGAATGAAAAACTGTTTTTT.